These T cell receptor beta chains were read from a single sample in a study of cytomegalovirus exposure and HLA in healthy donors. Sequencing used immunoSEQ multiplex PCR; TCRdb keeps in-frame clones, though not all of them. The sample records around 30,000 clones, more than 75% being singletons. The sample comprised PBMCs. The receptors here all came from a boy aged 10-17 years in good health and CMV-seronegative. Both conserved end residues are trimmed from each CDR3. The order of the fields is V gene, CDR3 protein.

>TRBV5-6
AGSPGTGGWGEQY
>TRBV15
ATSRDSLLQETQY
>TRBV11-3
ASSSGQGRSPLH
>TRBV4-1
ASSQGPGENTEAF
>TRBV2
ASKNPKKGVTQY
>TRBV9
ASSVELGGPEQY
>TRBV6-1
ASSGRTSGVGTGELF
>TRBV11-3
ASSFLEGGQLETQY
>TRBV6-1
ASRDSGGGYEQY
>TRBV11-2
ASSSNRGQYEQY
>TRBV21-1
ASSYRQGPTNEKLF
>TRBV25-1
ASSERDSATNEKLF
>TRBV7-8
ASSQGAGDTGELF
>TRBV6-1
ASRNKGAGNQPQH
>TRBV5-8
ASSLPTGASPDTQY
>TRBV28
ASSSGQSLAKNIQY
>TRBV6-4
ASRPGTSGVGELF
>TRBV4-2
ASRVSGGTYNEQF
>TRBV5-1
ASSLRVFPSGANVLT
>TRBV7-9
ASSLGEDRDSYNEQF
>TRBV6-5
ASSYSAREINQPQH
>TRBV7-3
ASSSSGGTDTQY
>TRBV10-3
AISDSGEQY
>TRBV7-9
SSTKQSYEQY
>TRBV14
ASSHLLAGGIVEQF
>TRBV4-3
ASSQDRALAGEQF
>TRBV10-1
ASSVGQGDTDTQY
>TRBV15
ATSRDRTGGDEKLF
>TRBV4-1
ASSQPMTDLQPQH
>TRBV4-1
ASSQFGISREETQY
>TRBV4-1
ATMSSSYEQY
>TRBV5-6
ASSFTGEILPYEQY
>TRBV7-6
ASSLGPISYEQY